A single sample gave rise to the 30 T cell receptor beta chains below, sequenced in a study of CD8+ T cells in alopecia areata. Sequencing used cDNA as its template, made by extracting RNA and reverse transcribing it. Sequencing used immunoSEQ multiplex PCR; TCRdb keeps in-frame clones, though not all of them. The sample consists of roughly 250,000 clones, about 68% of them appearing once. The sequences come from CD4+ T cells sorted from blood, collected at week 0. The receptors were gathered from a human donor with alopecia areata.

The chain is built from TRBV2 and TRBJ1-6; D is uncertain. Looked up from germline, CDR1 is SNHLY and CDR2 is FYNNEI. This CDR3 has 10 residues. V lost 8 bases and J lost 11, with 7 bases in between. CDR3 residues: CASLGPPLHF. CDR3 bases: TGTGCCAGCTTGGGCCCACCCCTCCACTTT.

This clone was seen only a few times. The chain joins TRBV6-5 to TRBJ1-1; the D gene is possibly TRBD1 (5 bases). This CDR3 comprises 15 residues. CDR1 MNHEY and CDR2 SVGAGI come from the germline V gene. Deletions cut 0 bases from V and 1 base from J, with 9 bases between. This CDR3 is CASSYSWDGNTEAFF. Here the CDR3 DNA reads TGTGCCAGCAGTTACTCGTGGGACGGGAACACTGAAGCTTTCTTT.

This rearrangement joins TRBV18 to TRBJ2-3; D perhaps matches TRBD2 (5 bases). Trimming stripped 3 bases from V and 1 base from J, with 8 bases between. Germline loops: CDR1 KGHSH, CDR2 LQKENI. The CDR3 sequence is 14 residues long. The DNA for the CDR3 is TGTGCCAGCTCACCCACTAGTGGCACAGATACGCAGTATTTT. It codes for CASSPTSGTDTQYF.

The chain links TRBV25-1 to TRBJ1-2; tentatively, D is TRBD1 (5 bases). The V and J ends lost 2 bases and 3 bases respectively, with 7 bases between them. This CDR3 is 13 amino acids long. Germline V gives CDR1 MGHDK, CDR2 SYGVNS. The CDR3 protein is CASSEEGDYGYTF. CDR3 coding DNA: TGTGCCAGCAGTGAAGAAGGGGACTATGGCTACACCTTC.

J is TRBJ1-6 and V is TRBV4-1; D remains ambiguous. Trimming left V 1 base short and J 6 bases short, with 10 bases between. The CDR3 runs to 15 residues. Germline V gene lookup returns CDR1 MGHRA and CDR2 YSYEKL. CDR3 region: CASSQGLVGNSPLHF. CDR3 bases: TGCGCCAGCAGCCAAGGCCTGGTTGGTAATTCACCCCTCCACTTT.

The chain uses TRBV7-9 and TRBJ1-6; 7 bases match TRBD1. The CDR3 has 14 residues. CDR1 SEHNR and CDR2 FQNEAQ come from the germline V gene (reference sequence). J gave up 10 bases and V 5 bases, and 8 bases lay outside the gene matches. The CDR3 is CASSPGQPDSPLHF. CDR3 DNA: TGTGCCAGCAGCCCGGGACAGCCGGACTCACCCCTCCACTTT.

The chain couples TRBV7-8 to TRBJ2-7; D perhaps matches TRBD2 (6 bases). V lost 4 bases and J 7 bases, leaving 20 bases between the germline ends. CDR1 and CDR2 (germline): SGHVS, FQNEAQ. The CDR3 covers 15 residues. DNA for the CDR3: TGTGCCAGCAGCTGGGGACTGAGGGCAATAGAGGAGCAGTACTTC. It specifies CASSWGLRAIEEQYF.

In this sample, this clone turned up a few times. The chain links TRBV6-5 to TRBJ2-3; D uncertain. Germline CDR1 is MNHEY and CDR2 is SVGAGI. V lost 5 bases and J lost 3, with 12 bases in between. The CDR3 runs 14 residues. In DNA form, the CDR3 reads TGTGCCAGCAGTCGGGTGGACGGTACAGATACGCAGTATTTT. Translated, it gives CASSRVDGTDTQYF.

CDR3 DNA sequence: TGTGCCAGCAGTTGGGACAGGGAAACTGAAGCTTTCTTT. Translated, it gives CASSWDRETEAFF. V is TRBV5-6 and J is TRBJ1-1, with 9 bases identical to TRBD1. The CDR3 consists of 13 residues. The ends lost 5 bases at V and 5 bases at J; junction bases unmatched: 4. The germline V gene has CDR1 SGHDT and CDR2 YYEEEE.

As concerns this clone: Compared with germline, one end of the junction differs, possibly owing to a read error. The chain links TRBV5-1 to TRBJ2-5; 8 bases map to TRBD2. Per the germline V gene, CDR1 is SGHRS and CDR2 is YFSETQ. The CDR3 length is 16 residues. The CDR3 bases are TGCGCCAGCACCTTGGGATTAGCGGGGAATCAAGAGACCCAGTACTTC. This encodes CASTLGLAGNQETQYF. Drawing the rest from reference TRBV5-1 and TRBJ2-5, the complete variable domain is KAGVTQTPRYLIKTRGQQVTLSCSPISGHRSVSWYQQTPGQGLQFLFEYFSETQRNKGNFPGRFSGRQFSNSRSEMNVSTLELGDSALYLCASTLGLAGNQETQYFGPGTRLLVL.

CDR3: CATGAGETQYF. The CDR3 DNA reads TGTGCCACCGGGGCCGGGGAGACCCAGTACTTC. The V and J genes are TRBV5-4 and TRBJ2-5, with D possibly being TRBD1 or TRBD2 (5 bases each). There are 11 residues in the CDR3. Trimming left V 9 bases short and J 5 bases short, with 11 bases between. Per germline, CDR1 SGHNT and CDR2 YYREEE (reference sequence).

This clone has just a few counts. This chain's CDR3 is CASSSPGRGQETQYF. CDR3 nucleotide sequence: TGTGCCAGCAGCTCCCCTGGTAGGGGGCAAGAGACCCAGTACTTC. This sequence joins TRBV7-9 and TRBJ2-5, with D perhaps matching TRBD1 (6 bases). CDR1 is SEHNR and CDR2 is FQNEAQ in the germline V gene (reference sequence). Trimming took off 4 bases at V and 2 bases at J, with 14 bases between the two ends. The CDR3 is 15 residues long.

The chain joins TRBV5-1 to TRBJ1-3, with no clear D. The CDR3 has 15 amino acids. Germline assignment: CDR1 SGHRS and CDR2 YFSETQ. The V end lost 0 bases, the J end lost 0 bases, and 7 bases lay between the germline ends. CDR3 nucleotide sequence: TGCGCCAGCAGCTTGGGAGTAGGCTCTGGAAACACCATATATTTT. This gives the protein CASSLGVGSGNTIYF.

This clone appeared a few times. The chain joins TRBV5-1 to TRBJ2-5, with D possibly matching TRBD2 (5 bases). This CDR3 has 13 amino acids. V was clipped by 2 bases and J by 4 bases, with 9 bases between them. Germline CDR1 is SGHRS and CDR2 is YFSETQ. The CDR3 spells CASSFSSSETQYF. The CDR3 bases are TGCGCCAGCAGCTTCTCTAGCTCAGAGACCCAGTACTTC.

The chain uses TRBV29-1 and TRBJ1-2; D possibly corresponds to TRBD1 (6 bases). The V end was cut by 6 bases, the J end by 0 bases, with 11 bases between. The CDR3 extends over 13 amino acids. The germline gives CDR1 SQVTM, CDR2 ANQGSEA. DNA of the CDR3: TGCAGCGTGGACAGTATCACTAACTATGGCTACACCTTC. Amino acids: CSVDSITNYGYTF.

This clone turned up a few times. The chain couples TRBV2 to TRBJ1-2; 9 bases align to TRBD1. Germline lookup yields CDR1 SNHLY and CDR2 FYNNEI. This CDR3 region has 12 residues. V shed 6 bases and J 6 bases; nucleotides not matched to a gene: 2. CDR3 in DNA: TGTGCCAGCAGGGACAGGGGAGATGGCTACACCTTC. Amino acids: CASRDRGDGYTF.

The chain employs TRBV29-1 and TRBJ2-7; D ambiguous. The CDR3 runs 13 residues. The germline V and J ends were trimmed by 3 bases and 5 bases, with 14 bases remaining between them. CDR1 SQVTM and CDR2 ANQGSEA come from the germline V gene. The CDR3 protein is CSVEKRLGDEQYF. For the CDR3, the DNA is TGCAGCGTTGAGAAAAGGCTTGGCGACGAGCAGTACTTC.

This clone appeared a few times. The chain has TRBV29-1 and TRBJ2-3; 7 positions agree with TRBD1. The V segment lost 7 bases and the J segment 0 bases; nucleotides outside the gene matches: 4. The CDR3 loop spans 13 amino acids. Germline V lookup: CDR1 SQVTM, CDR2 ANQGSEA. The chain's CDR3 is CSAPTGSTDTQYF. CDR3 bases: TGCAGCGCCCCGACAGGGAGCACAGATACGCAGTATTTT.

This clone occurred a few times. The chain joins TRBV14 to TRBJ2-6; 7 positions agree with TRBD2. Germline V gene data show CDR1 as SGHDN and CDR2 as FVKESK. This CDR3 spans 15 amino acids. V lost 6 bases and J lost 0; bases outside the gene matches: 2. The CDR3 here is CASRGGGSGANVLTF. For the CDR3, the DNA is TGTGCCAGCAGGGGCGGGGGCTCTGGGGCCAACGTCCTGACTTTC.

The genes are TRBV29-1 and TRBJ2-5; 11 nucleotides match TRBD2. V lost 1 base to trimming and J lost 4 bases; unmatched junction nucleotides: 2. The germline gives CDR1 SQVTM, CDR2 ANQGSEA. The CDR3 consists of 14 residues. This CDR3 is CSVEGLAGRETQYF. In DNA, the CDR3 is TGCAGCGTTGAAGGACTAGCGGGGAGAGAGACCCAGTACTTC. Full variable domain (remainder filled in from reference TRBV29-1 and TRBJ2-5): SAVISQKPSRDICQRGTSLTIQCQVDSQVTMMFWYRQQPGQSLTLIATANQGSEATYESGFVIDKFPISRPNLTFSTLTVSNMSPEDSSIYLCSVEGLAGRETQYFGPGTRLLVL.

The chain joins TRBV14 to TRBJ1-1; D gene ambiguous. Trimming removed 4 bases at V and 4 bases at J, with 13 bases between. This CDR3 contains 14 residues. Germline-derived CDR1 and CDR2 are SGHDN and FVKESK. CDR3 in DNA: TGTGCCAGCAGCCTCGGTCGGGGTGCCACTGAAGCTTTCTTT. It is translated as CASSLGRGATEAFF.

This clone occurred a few times. The chain joins TRBV18 to TRBJ1-4; D possibly corresponds to TRBD1 (6 bases). The germline V gene has CDR1 KGHSH and CDR2 LQKENI. V lost 3 bases, J lost 8 bases, and 10 bases lay in between. This CDR3 has 13 residues. CDR3 sequence (DNA): TGTGCCAGCTCACCCGGACAGTGGGAAAAACTGTTTTTT. Encoded protein: CASSPGQWEKLFF. The full variable domain, in which reference TRBV18 and TRBJ1-4 provide the parts outside the CDR3, is NAGVMQNPRHLVRRRGQEARLRCSPMKGHSHVYWYRQLPEEGLKFMVYLQKENIIDESGMPKERFSAEFPKEGPSILRIQQVVRGDSAAYFCASSPGQWEKLFFGSGTQLSVL.

V usage is TRBV5-4 and J usage is TRBJ2-2, with 11 bases aligning to TRBD2. The CDR3 has 14 amino acids. With 7 bases clipped from V and 7 bases from J, the junction kept 6 bases outside the gene matches. Germline CDR1 SGHNT, CDR2 YYREEE (reference sequence). CDR3 sequence reads: CASRASGGFGELFF. The CDR3 DNA is TGTGCCAGCCGCGCTAGCGGGGGGTTCGGGGAGCTGTTTTTT.

This sequence joins TRBV30 and TRBJ1-2; TRBD1 aligns across 12 bases. Losses at the gene ends were 0 bases for V and 13 bases for J; bases not matched to a gene: 12. The germline V gene has CDR1 GTSNPN and CDR2 SVGIG (reference sequence). This CDR3 spans 15 amino acids. The DNA of the CDR3 is TGTGCCTGGAGTGTACTCCGGGACAGGGGGCTAGGATGCACCTTC. Translated, it gives CAWSVLRDRGLGCTF.

V and J are TRBV4-1 and TRBJ2-3, with D unresolved. Trimming took 4 bases from V and 5 from J, leaving 4 bases between them. Germline-derived CDR1 and CDR2 are MGHRA and YSYEKL. This CDR3 has 11 residues. For the CDR3, the DNA is TGCGCCAGCAGCCGAGGAGATACGCAGTATTTT. This gives the protein CASSRGDTQYF.

V is TRBV29-1 and J is TRBJ1-3; D gene unclear. There are 15 residues in the CDR3. Deletions cut 0 bases from V and 0 bases from J, with 9 bases between. Per the germline V gene, CDR1 is SQVTM and CDR2 is ANQGSEA. This CDR3 is CSVEDRQVSGNTIYF. The CDR3 DNA is TGCAGCGTTGAAGACCGACAAGTCTCTGGAAACACCATATATTTT.

V is TRBV6-5 and J is TRBJ2-5; D not resolved. V lost 7 bases and J lost 5, with 11 bases in between. The CDR3 contains 12 residues. In germline, CDR1 is MNHEY, CDR2 SVGAGI. The DNA for the CDR3 is TGTGCCAGCACCTCAGCCTCGGAGACCCAGTACTTC. It specifies CASTSASETQYF.

The chain combines TRBV7-2 with TRBJ1-5; D is possibly TRBD1 (5 bases). The V gene lost 6 bases and the J gene lost 5 bases, with 11 bases spanning the gap. The CDR3 loop spans 13 amino acids. CDR1 is SGHTA, CDR2 FQGNSA, per germline. The CDR3 DNA reads TGTGCCAGCAGTATGAGAGGGGATCAGCCCCAGCATTTT. It translates to CASSMRGDQPQHF. Full variable domain (missing parts from reference TRBV7-2 and TRBJ1-5): GAGVSQSPSNKVTEKGKDVELRCDPISGHTALYWYRQSLGQGLEFLIYFQGNSAPDKSGLPSDRFSAERTGGSVSTLTIQRTQQEDSAVYLCASSMRGDQPQHFGDGTRLSIL.

The chain recombines TRBV9 with TRBJ1-6, with 7 bases lining up with TRBD1. Germline V CDR1 and CDR2: SGDLS, YYNGEE. V shed 3 bases, J shed 9 bases, and the junction held 6 bases outside the gene matches. The CDR3 consists of 14 residues. The CDR3 DNA is TGTGCCAGCAGCGCCGACAGGGTAGGTTCACCCCTCCACTTT. Residues: CASSADRVGSPLHF.

This clone was counted only a few times. CDR3 residues: CAGPREGAATEAFF. CDR3 DNA sequence: TGTGCCGGACCTCGTGAGGGGGCGGCCACTGAAGCTTTCTTT. V is TRBV30 and J is TRBJ1-1, with 7 bases identical to TRBD1. The ends lost 8 bases at V and 4 bases at J; junction bases unmatched: 13. The germline CDR1 and CDR2 sequences are GTSNPN and SVGIG (reference sequence). The CDR3 extends over 14 amino acids.